This entry concerns a single T cell receptor (beta chain). The entry originates in a study of Graves' ophthalmopathy and Graves' hyperthyroidism. The CDR3 extends over 12 amino acids. CDR1 is MDHEN and CDR2 is SYDVKM in the germline V gene. Trimming stripped 3 bases from V and 4 bases from J, with 7 bases between. Beta-chain TCR CDR3 regions were amplified from RNA transcripts. The first-round RT-PCR employed HTBI primers together with the Qiagen OneStep RT-PCR kit. A multiplex PCR was then performed as the second round. TCRdb independently ran MiXCR on the multiplex PCR reads; one entry per CDR3 protein. The table records hundreds of thousands of distinct CDR3 sequences, 20% to 25% of them present only once.

This TCR was sampled from a woman aged 45-65 years with Graves' ophthalmopathy. Sequencing used peripheral blood. The chain employs TRBV28 and TRBJ2-7, with D uncertain. The CDR3: CASSFYGYEQYF. CDR3 in DNA: TGTGCCAGCAGTTTCTACGGATACGAGCAGTACTTC.